This T cell receptor (beta chain) is from a study of cytomegalovirus exposure and HLA in healthy donors. The germline gives CDR1 WSHSY, CDR2 SAAADI. The CDR3 extends over 14 amino acids. V was shortened by 0 bases and J by 3 bases, with 9 bases between the two germline ends. PCR was performed using 60 Vbeta and 13 Jbeta primers. Clones were read by immunoSEQ multiplex PCR, and TCRdb kept only the in-frame ones, dropping some. Among roughly 160,000 clones, approximately 80% were seen once, and the ten largest hold approximately 3.7%. Source material: PBMCs. V is TRBV10-2 and J is TRBJ2-7; D is uncertain. This receptor was identified in a man in his thirties or forties in good health and CMV-seropositive. CDR3 amino acids: CASSESLRGYEQYF. DNA for the CDR3: TGCGCCAGCAGTGAGTCGTTAAGAGGCTACGAGCAGTACTTC.